This T cell receptor beta chain was retrieved from a study of blood T cell repertoires in COVID-19. Study in general: Collection of acute and convalescent COVID-19 samples took place in the United States, Italy and Spain. From T cells, B-cell-depleted T cells, or PBMCs came the material, which was cDNA or gDNA.

In the authors' workflow: Nucleated cell number was recorded as an estimate derived from reference gene primer amplification. The repertoire was sequenced with immunoSEQ multiplex PCR; TCRdb's copy has only in-frame clones and lacks some. V and J calls plus clone size are reproduced from that table; the DNA served to infer D and trimming. The sample records 49,000 or so clones, around 83% being singletons. The material sequenced was peripheral blood. This receptor was obtained from a man between 60 and 75 years old with active COVID-19.

The CDR3 DNA sequence: TGTGCCAGCAGCTCGGACTATCAGGAGCAGTACTTC. Its protein product is CASSSDYQEQYF. The chain links TRBV5-4 to TRBJ2-7; TRBD2 might be the D (6 bases). This CDR3 region has 12 residues. V was trimmed by 3 bases and J by 7 bases, leaving 11 bases between them. Germline values: CDR1 SGHNT, CDR2 YYREEE (reference sequence). The entire variable domain, with the rest obtained from reference TRBV5-4 and TRBJ2-7, is as follows: ETGVTQSPTHLIKTRGQQVTLRCSSQSGHNTVSWYQQALGQGPQFIFQYYREEENGRGNFPPRFSGLQFPNYSSELNVNALELDDSALYLCASSSDYQEQYFGPGTRLTVT.